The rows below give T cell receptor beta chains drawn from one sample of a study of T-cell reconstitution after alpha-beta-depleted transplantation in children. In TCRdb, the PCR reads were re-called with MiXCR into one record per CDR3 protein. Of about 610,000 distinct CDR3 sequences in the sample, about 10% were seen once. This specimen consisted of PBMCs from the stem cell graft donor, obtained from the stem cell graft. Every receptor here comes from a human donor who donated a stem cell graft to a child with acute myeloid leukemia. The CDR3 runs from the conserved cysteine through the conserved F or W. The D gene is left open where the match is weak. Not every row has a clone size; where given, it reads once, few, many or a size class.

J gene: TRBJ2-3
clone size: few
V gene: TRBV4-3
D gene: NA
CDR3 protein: CASSQELIRTDTQYF
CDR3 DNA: TGCGCCAGCAGCCAAGAACTCATACGCACAGATACGCAGTATTTT

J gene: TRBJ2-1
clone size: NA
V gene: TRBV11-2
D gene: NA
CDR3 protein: CASTLIGSSYNEQFF
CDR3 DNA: TGTGCCAGCACCCTAATCGGGAGCTCCTACAATGAGCAGTTCTTC

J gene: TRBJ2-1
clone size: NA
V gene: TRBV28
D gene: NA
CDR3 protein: CASREYSYNEQFF
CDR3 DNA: TGTGCCAGCAGGGAATACTCCTACAATGAGCAGTTCTTC

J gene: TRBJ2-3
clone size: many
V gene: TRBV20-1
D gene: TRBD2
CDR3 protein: CSARRSGGTDTQYF
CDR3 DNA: TGCAGTGCTAGACGGAGCGGGGGGACAGATACGCAGTATTTT

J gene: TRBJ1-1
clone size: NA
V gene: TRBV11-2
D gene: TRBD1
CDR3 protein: CASSLLGDRGGTEAFF
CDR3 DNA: TGTGCCAGCAGCTTATTAGGGGACAGGGGAGGCACTGAAGCTTTCTTT

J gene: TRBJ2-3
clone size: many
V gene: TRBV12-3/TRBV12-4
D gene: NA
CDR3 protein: CASGIRDTQYF
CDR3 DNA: TGTGCCAGCGGAATTCGGGATACGCAGTATTTT

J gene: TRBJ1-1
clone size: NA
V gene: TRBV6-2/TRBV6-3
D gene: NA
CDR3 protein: CASSYEWALPNTEAFF
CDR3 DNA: TGTGCCAGCAGTTACGAATGGGCGCTACCGAACACTGAAGCTTTCTTT

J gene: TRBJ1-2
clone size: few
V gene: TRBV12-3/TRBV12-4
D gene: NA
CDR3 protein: CASRATGQGYYGYTF
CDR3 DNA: TGTGCCAGCAGAGCAACGGGGCAGGGTTACTATGGCTACACCTTC

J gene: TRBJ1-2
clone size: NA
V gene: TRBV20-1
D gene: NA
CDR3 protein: CSARALVGSGYTF
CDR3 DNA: TGCAGTGCTAGAGCCCTCGTAGGTTCGGGCTACACCTTC

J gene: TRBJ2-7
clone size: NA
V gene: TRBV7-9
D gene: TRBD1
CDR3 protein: CASSNRGLDEQYF
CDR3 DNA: TGTGCCAGCAGCAACAGGGGGCTCGACGAGCAGTACTTC

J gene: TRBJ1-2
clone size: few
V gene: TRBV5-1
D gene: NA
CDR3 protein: CASSFEGSYGYTF
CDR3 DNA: TGCGCCAGCAGCTTCGAAGGATCCTATGGCTACACCTTC

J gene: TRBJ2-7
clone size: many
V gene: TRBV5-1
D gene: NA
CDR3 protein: CASSDLGEQYF
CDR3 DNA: TGCGCCAGCAGCGACCTGGGGGAGCAGTACTTC

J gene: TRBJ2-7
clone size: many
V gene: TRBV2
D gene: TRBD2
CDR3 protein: CASSYDSGSGSKQYF
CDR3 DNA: TGTGCCAGCAGTTATGATAGCGGGAGTGGTAGTAAGCAGTACTTC

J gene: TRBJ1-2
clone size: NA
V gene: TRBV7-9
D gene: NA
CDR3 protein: CASSLKGPMFYGYTF
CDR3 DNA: TGTGCCAGCAGCTTAAAGGGGCCAATGTTCTATGGCTACACCTTC

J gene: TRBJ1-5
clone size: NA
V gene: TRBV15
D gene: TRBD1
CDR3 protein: CATSRDREGAGGQPQHF
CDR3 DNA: TGTGCCACCAGCAGAGATAGGGAGGGGGCAGGAGGTCAGCCCCAGCATTTT

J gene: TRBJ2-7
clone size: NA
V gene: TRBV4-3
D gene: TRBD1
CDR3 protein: CASSRRQGAYEQYF
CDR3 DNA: TGCGCCAGCAGCCGTAGACAGGGGGCCTACGAGCAGTACTTC

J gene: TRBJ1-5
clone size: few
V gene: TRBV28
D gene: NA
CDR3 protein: CASTSIQVNQPQHF
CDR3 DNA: TGTGCCAGCACGTCGATACAGGTGAATCAGCCCCAGCATTTT

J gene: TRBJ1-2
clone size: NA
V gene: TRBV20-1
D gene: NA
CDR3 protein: CSARPSPEDYGYTF
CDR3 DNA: TGCAGTGCTAGACCAAGCCCAGAGGACTATGGCTACACCTTC

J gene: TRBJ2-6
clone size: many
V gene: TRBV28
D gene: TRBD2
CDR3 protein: CASYPPGGTGANVLTF
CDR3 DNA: TGTGCCAGCTACCCTCCCGGGGGGACTGGGGCCAACGTCCTGACTTTC

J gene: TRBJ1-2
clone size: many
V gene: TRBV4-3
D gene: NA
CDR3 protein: CASSPQTASYGYTF
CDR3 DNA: TGCGCCAGCAGCCCACAGACAGCGAGCTATGGCTACACCTTC

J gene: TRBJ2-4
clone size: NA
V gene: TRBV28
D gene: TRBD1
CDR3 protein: CASSLFGQGSKNIQYF
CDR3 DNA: TGTGCCAGCAGTTTATTCGGACAGGGGAGCAAAAACATTCAGTACTTC

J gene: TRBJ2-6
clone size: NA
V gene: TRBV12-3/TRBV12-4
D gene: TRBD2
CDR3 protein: CASRPLAGSGRSAGANILTF
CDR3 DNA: TGTGCCAGCAGACCCTTGGCGGGTAGCGGGAGGTCAGCCGGGGCCAACATCCTGACTTTC

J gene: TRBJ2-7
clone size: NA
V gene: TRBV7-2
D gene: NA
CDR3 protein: CASSLFVYEQYF
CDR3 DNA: TGTGCCAGCAGCTTATTCGTTTACGAGCAGTACTTC

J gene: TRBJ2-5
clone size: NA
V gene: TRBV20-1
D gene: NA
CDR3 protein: CSAIGGGETQYF
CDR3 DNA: TGCAGTGCTATAGGGGGGGGGGAGACCCAGTACTTC

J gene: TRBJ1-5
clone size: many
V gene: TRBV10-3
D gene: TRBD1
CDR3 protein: CAISGTGGGQPQHF
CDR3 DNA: TGTGCCATCAGTGGGACAGGGGGCGGTCAGCCCCAGCATTTT

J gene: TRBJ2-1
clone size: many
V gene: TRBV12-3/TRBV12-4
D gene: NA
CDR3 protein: CASSPQGYNEQFF
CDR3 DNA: TGTGCCAGCAGTCCACAGGGTTACAATGAGCAGTTCTTC

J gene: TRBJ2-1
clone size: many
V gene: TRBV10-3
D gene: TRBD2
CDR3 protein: CAITTSGRAGDEQFF
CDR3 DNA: TGTGCCATCACAACGAGCGGGAGGGCCGGGGATGAGCAGTTCTTC

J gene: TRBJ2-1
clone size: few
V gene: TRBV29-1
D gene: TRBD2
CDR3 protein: CSVVSGGSRGQFF
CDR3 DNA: TGCAGCGTTGTTTCGGGAGGCTCACGTGGGCAGTTCTTC

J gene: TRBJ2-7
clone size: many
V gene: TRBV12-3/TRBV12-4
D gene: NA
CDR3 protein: CASSLGLAALGYEQYF
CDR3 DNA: TGTGCCAGCAGTTTGGGTCTAGCAGCCCTCGGGTACGAGCAGTACTTC

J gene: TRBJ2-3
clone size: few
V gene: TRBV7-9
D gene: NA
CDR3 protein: CASSLGGQVLGTDTQYF
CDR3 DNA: TGTGCCAGCAGCTTAGGAGGGCAAGTATTGGGCACAGATACGCAGTATTTT

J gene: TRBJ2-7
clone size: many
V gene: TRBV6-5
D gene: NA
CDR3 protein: CASSYSISGDPSYEQYF
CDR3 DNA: TGTGCCAGCAGTTACTCGATTTCGGGGGATCCAAGCTACGAGCAGTACTTC

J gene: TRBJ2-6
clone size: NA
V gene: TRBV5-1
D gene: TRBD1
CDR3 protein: CASSSTGDGANVLTF
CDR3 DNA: TGCGCCAGCAGCAGTACAGGGGACGGGGCCAACGTCCTGACTTTC

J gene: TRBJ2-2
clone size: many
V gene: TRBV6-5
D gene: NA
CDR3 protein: CASFRSGSVQGELFF
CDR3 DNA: TGTGCCAGCTTCCGATCGGGCAGCGTTCAAGGGGAGCTGTTTTTT